Following are 30 T cell receptor beta chains from one sample sequenced in a study of T cell responses to AZD1222 COVID-19 vaccine. Profiling relied on immunoSEQ multiplex PCR, and the TCRdb table lists in-frame clones only, not all of them. The sample lists about 120,000 clones; approximately 90% were seen once. Specimen: peripheral blood, collected on day 0 of AZD1222 vaccination. These receptors all stem from an adult in good health.

The chain joins TRBV13 to TRBJ1-2, with D uncertain. V shed 0 bases and J shed 3 bases, with 11 bases lying between them. This CDR3 spans 15 amino acids. Germline CDR1 and CDR2: PRHDT and FYEKMQ (reference sequence). The CDR3, as DNA: TGTGCCAGCAGCTTAGGTAGGAGTTGGGACTATGGCTACACCTTC. This encodes CASSLGRSWDYGYTF.

The CDR3 is CSVAGGVNSPLHF. Here the CDR3 DNA reads TGCAGCGTGGCCGGGGGGGTTAATTCACCCCTCCACTTT. This chain links TRBV29-1 with TRBJ1-6; perhaps TRBD1 as D (5 bases). Trimming took 6 bases from V and 6 from J, leaving 12 bases between them. Germline loops: CDR1 SQVTM, CDR2 ANQGSEA. The CDR3 totals 13 residues. Filled out from reference TRBV29-1 and TRBJ1-6, the complete variable domain reads SAVISQKPSRDICQRGTSLTIQCQVDSQVTMMFWYRQQPGQSLTLIATANQGSEATYESGFVIDKFPISRPNLTFSTLTVSNMSPEDSSIYLCSVAGGVNSPLHFGNGTRLTVT.

The chain couples TRBV2 to TRBJ1-2; D ambiguous. Trimming took 1 base from V and 2 from J, leaving 11 bases between them. The CDR3 consists of 15 residues. Germline CDR1 and CDR2: SNHLY and FYNNEI. Here the CDR3 reads CASSEGFSGNYGYTF. CDR3 nucleotide sequence: TGTGCCAGCAGTGAAGGGTTTTCAGGAAACTATGGCTACACCTTC.

J is TRBJ1-1 and V is TRBV4-1; no definite D call. The CDR3 totals 14 residues. Germline CDR1 is MGHRA and CDR2 is YSYEKL. V shed 3 bases and J shed 0 bases, with 8 bases lying between them. CDR3 bases: TGCGCCAGCAGCCAGGGCACCTTGAACACTGAAGCTTTCTTT. It specifies CASSQGTLNTEAFF.

This clone occurred once. The V and J genes are TRBV2 and TRBJ1-2; D is uncertain. The germline CDR1 and CDR2 sequences are SNHLY and FYNNEI. Trimming cost V 3 bases and J 7 bases, with 6 bases left between them. This CDR3 region has 11 residues. DNA for the CDR3: TGTGCCAGCAGTGATAGGGTTGGCTACACCTTC. Translating it yields CASSDRVGYTF.

The rearrangement joins TRBV10-1 to TRBJ1-5; D call uncertain. CDR3 length: 14 residues. Deletions cut 3 bases from V and 6 bases from J, with 12 bases between. Germline CDR1 is WNHNN and CDR2 is SYGVQD (reference sequence). The CDR3, as DNA: TGCGCCAGCAGTGACCCGGCGGTTACTCAGCCCCAGCATTTT. Protein sequence: CASSDPAVTQPQHF.

This chain joins TRBV7-2 and TRBJ1-2, with TRBD1 matching over 8 bases. Germline-derived CDR1 and CDR2 are SGHTA and FQGNSA. The CDR3 loop spans 16 amino acids. V shed 4 bases and J 5 bases; nucleotides not matched to a gene: 12. The CDR3 region has the DNA TGTGCCAGCAGCTCGGGGGTCCGGGGACAGGTTTATGGCTACACCTTC. Translating gives CASSSGVRGQVYGYTF.

The chain combines TRBV28 with TRBJ1-2; 9 nucleotides align to TRBD1. V shed 5 bases, J shed 8 bases, and the junction held 9 bases outside the gene matches. Germline CDR1 MDHEN, CDR2 SYDVKM. The CDR3 has 14 amino acids. The CDR3 loop reads CASSERTGAYGYTF. In DNA form, the CDR3 reads TGTGCCAGCAGTGAAAGGACAGGGGCCTACGGCTACACCTTC.

The CDR3 DNA is TGTGCCAGCAGTTTAATTGCCGTACCCTACAATGAGCAGTTCTTC. It is translated as CASSLIAVPYNEQFF. The rearrangement links TRBV28 to TRBJ2-1; D remains ambiguous. The germline V gene has CDR1 MDHEN and CDR2 SYDVKM. The CDR3 is 15 residues long. V was cut by 2 bases and J by 2 bases, with 10 bases left in between. Full variable domain (rest looked up from reference TRBV28 and TRBJ2-1): DVKVTQSSRYLVKRTGEKVFLECVQDMDHENMFWYRQDPGLGLRLIYFSYDVKMKEKGDIPEGYSVSREKKERFSLILESASTNQTSMYLCASSLIAVPYNEQFFGPGTRLTVL.

The table lists this clone with a few counts. The chain couples TRBV21-1 to TRBJ2-1; TRBD1, the table's D call, lacks a check against the DNA. TRBV21-1 is marked as a pseudogene. The CDR3 extends over 17 amino acids. The CDR3 DNA reads TGTGCCAGCAGCCCAGACCCAGCCGGGACAGGGGTATATGAGCAGTTCTTC. Its protein product is CASSPDPAGTGVYEQFF.

This chain uses TRBV18 with TRBJ1-2, with D tentatively TRBD1 (5 bases). Per germline, CDR1 KGHSH and CDR2 LQKENI. Between the trimmed V and J ends, which lost 1 base and 1 base, there was a span of 10 bases. The CDR3 totals 15 residues. The CDR3 DNA reads as TGTGCCAGCTCACCACTCGGGGCCCTTAACTATGGCTACACCTTC. It yields the protein CASSPLGALNYGYTF.

The J gene is TRBJ2-2, the V gene TRBV11-2; TRBD2 agrees at 13 bases. Germline V gene sequence: CDR1 SGHAT, CDR2 FQNNGV. Trimming took 5 bases from V and 5 from J; bases not matched to a gene: 2. There are 15 residues in the CDR3. The CDR3 here is CASSQGLAGTGELFF. The CDR3 DNA reads as TGTGCCAGCAGCCAGGGACTAGCGGGGACCGGGGAGCTGTTTTTT.

This chain joins TRBV5-1 and TRBJ1-2, with TRBD1 identical over 7 bases. The length of the CDR3 is 19 residues. Germline CDR1 reads SGHRS; CDR2 reads YFSETQ. Trimming took 5 bases from V and 3 from J; bases not matched to a gene: 22. The CDR3 coding sequence is TGCGCCAGCAGTCAAATTGATGTCCCCCACAGGGGAGGACACTATGGCTACACCTTC. Its protein is CASSQIDVPHRGGHYGYTF.

Here the CDR3 reads CASSHTWGNQPQHF. CDR3 coding DNA: TGTGCCAGCAGCCATACATGGGGCAATCAGCCCCAGCATTTT. The chain joins TRBV3-1 (or the pseudogene TRBV3-2) to TRBJ1-5; no clear D gene. V was shortened by 3 bases and J by 2 bases, with 8 bases between the two germline ends. In germline, CDR1 is LGHDT, CDR2 YNNKEL (reference sequence). The CDR3 runs 14 residues.

The chain uses TRBV21-1 and TRBJ1-4. TRBV21-1 is a pseudogene locus. CDR3 length equals 17 residues. The CDR3 protein is CARTGVETFATNEKLFF. The CDR3 DNA is TGTGCCAGAACCGGGGTCGAAACTTTCGCAACTAATGAAAAACTGTTTTTT.

V is TRBV11-3 and J is TRBJ1-4; D is unclear. The CDR3 sequence is 14 residues long. The V gene's germline CDR1 is SGHNT and CDR2 YENEEA. Between the trimmed V and J ends, which lost 5 bases and 0 bases, there was a span of 7 bases. The DNA of the CDR3 is TGTGCCAGCAGCAGAAGAGCAACTAATGAAAAACTGTTTTTT. It encodes CASSRRATNEKLFF. The entire variable domain, with the rest obtained from reference TRBV11-3 and TRBJ1-4, is as follows: EAGVVQSPRYKIIEKKQPVAFWCNPISGHNTLYWYLQNLGQGPELLIRYENEEAVDDSQLPKDRFSAERLKGVDSTLKIQPAELGDSAVYLCASSRRATNEKLFFGSGTQLSVL.

The gene calls are TRBV7-8 and TRBJ1-2; D perhaps matches TRBD1 (5 bases). CDR1 and CDR2 from the germline V gene are SGHVS and FQNEAQ. The CDR3 runs to 12 residues. V shed 0 bases and J shed 7 bases, with 6 bases lying between them. CDR3 protein: CASSLAQGGYTF. DNA of the CDR3: TGTGCCAGCAGCTTAGCCCAGGGTGGCTACACCTTC.

This sequence joins TRBV7-3 and TRBJ2-7, with 7 bases lining up with TRBD1. Per germline, CDR1 SGHTA and CDR2 FQGTGA. CDR3 length: 13 residues. The V and J ends lost 4 bases and 8 bases, in that order; junction bases with no gene match: 8. The CDR3 DNA is TGTGCCAGCAGCTCCAGGGGGAGCAATAAGCAGTACTTC. As protein: CASSSRGSNKQYF.

CDR3 loop: CASSPHRDIDNSPLHF. The CDR3 nucleotides are TGTGCCAGCTCACCACATCGGGACATTGATAATTCACCCCTCCACTTT. V gene TRBV18 combines with J gene TRBJ1-6; D might be TRBD1 (6 bases). Germline V gene data show CDR1 as KGHSH and CDR2 as LQKENI. The CDR3 consists of 16 residues. Deletions cut 1 base from V and 5 bases from J, with 12 bases between. The full variable domain, completed using reference TRBV18 and TRBJ1-6, is NAGVMQNPRHLVRRRGQEARLRCSPMKGHSHVYWYRQLPEEGLKFMVYLQKENIIDESGMPKERFSAEFPKEGPSILRIQQVVRGDSAAYFCASSPHRDIDNSPLHFGNGTRLTVT.

The chain uses TRBV29-1 and TRBJ1-1; possible D gene TRBD1, 6 bases. CDR1 is SQVTM, CDR2 ANQGSEA, per germline. The V end lost 0 bases, the J end lost 1 base, and 15 bases lay between the germline ends. This CDR3 region has 16 residues. The CDR3 bases are TGCAGCGTTGAAGATAGGCTGGGGGCTAGGAACACTGAAGCTTTCTTT. Encoded protein: CSVEDRLGARNTEAFF.

By its share, this clone is medium-sized. The chain employs TRBV28 and TRBJ1-6; D uncertain. Trimming pared 8 bases from V and 3 bases from J, leaving 5 bases between. CDR3 length: 12 residues. Germline assignment: CDR1 MDHEN and CDR2 SYDVKM. CDR3 nucleotide sequence: TGTGCCAGCCGGTTCTATAATTCACCCCTCCACTTT. Protein: CASRFYNSPLHF.

The chain links TRBV19 to TRBJ1-6, with TRBD1 as a possible D gene (6 bases). V shed 7 bases and J shed 7 bases, with 11 bases lying between them. CDR1 and CDR2 (germline): LNHDA, SQIVND (reference sequence). The CDR3 is 13 amino acids. CDR3 protein: CASTRGLNSPLHF. CDR3 DNA: TGTGCCAGTACCAGGGGCCTAAATTCACCCCTCCACTTT. The full variable domain, completed using reference TRBV19 and TRBJ1-6, is DGGITQSPKYLFRKEGQNVTLSCEQNLNHDAMYWYRQDPGQGLRLIYYSQIVNDFQKGDIAEGYSVSREKKESFPLTVTSAQKNPTAFYLCASTRGLNSPLHFGNGTRLTVT.

V gene TRBV5-1 combines with J gene TRBJ1-5, with TRBD1 matching 8 bases. The length of the CDR3 is 15 residues. Germline V gives CDR1 SGHRS, CDR2 YFSETQ. V shed 0 bases and J 5 bases; nucleotides not matched to a gene: 4. The DNA for the CDR3 is TGCGCCAGCAGCTTGGCCACAGGGGGGGATCAGCCCCAGCATTTT. Encoded protein: CASSLATGGDQPQHF.

This clone was detected only once. The chain carries TRBV7-3 and TRBJ2-6; maybe TRBD1 (5 bases). V was clipped by 6 bases and J by 2 bases, with 14 bases between them. The germline gives CDR1 SGHTA, CDR2 FQGTGA. CDR3 length: 16 amino acids. The CDR3 here is CASSLGHKAGANVLTF. The CDR3 nucleotides are TGTGCCAGCAGTTTAGGACACAAGGCTGGGGCCAACGTCCTGACTTTC.

The chain is built from TRBV19 and TRBJ2-1; D may be TRBD1 (6 bases). V dropped 4 bases and J dropped 5 bases, with 9 bases sitting between them. There are 13 residues in the CDR3. Per the germline V gene, CDR1 is LNHDA and CDR2 is SQIVND (reference sequence). The CDR3 region has the DNA TGTGCCAGTAGTAAGTGGACAGACAATGAGCAGTTCTTC. Its translation: CASSKWTDNEQFF. The full variable domain, in which reference TRBV19 and TRBJ2-1 provide the parts outside the CDR3, is DGGITQSPKYLFRKEGQNVTLSCEQNLNHDAMYWYRQDPGQGLRLIYYSQIVNDFQKGDIAEGYSVSREKKESFPLTVTSAQKNPTAFYLCASSKWTDNEQFFGPGTRLTVL.

V and J are TRBV5-1 and TRBJ1-1; D might be TRBD1 (5 bases). V gave up 0 bases and J gave up 3 bases, with 9 bases separating them. This CDR3 is built from 14 residues. CDR1 is SGHRS, CDR2 YFSETQ, per germline. The CDR3 loop is CASSLVTGDTEAFF. DNA of the CDR3: TGCGCCAGCAGCTTGGTAACAGGAGACACTGAAGCTTTCTTT.

The CDR3 bases are TGCGCCAGCAGCTTGGGTCCTAGCGGGAGCGGTGGTGAGCAGTTCTTC. It yields the protein CASSLGPSGSGGEQFF. V gene TRBV5-1 combines with J gene TRBJ2-1; 10 nucleotides agree with TRBD2. The J segment lost 9 bases and the V segment lost 0 bases, leaving 9 bases of the junction unmatched. The CDR3 totals 16 residues. Per germline, CDR1 SGHRS and CDR2 YFSETQ.

The chain joins TRBV12-3 or TRBV12-4 to TRBJ2-1; no reliable D call. The CDR3 sequence is 12 residues long. With 7 bases removed from V and 7 bases from J, the gap between germline ends came to 11 bases. CDR3 DNA: TGTGCCAGCACCCGGGTCGAGAATGAGCAGTTCTTC. Translating it yields CASTRVENEQFF.

The chain joins TRBV18 to TRBJ1-3; unclear D gene. V lost 3 bases, J lost 2 bases, and 14 bases lay in between. Germline-derived CDR1 and CDR2 are KGHSH and LQKENI. The CDR3 runs 16 residues. CDR3 in amino acids: CASSPALGPAGNTIYF. The CDR3 region has the DNA TGTGCCAGCTCACCTGCTCTCGGACCGGCTGGAAACACCATATATTTT.

This clone has just one count. Given the absence of the conserved phenylalanine or tryptophan at the CDR3 end, a read error is likely. The rearrangement joins TRBV27 to TRBJ1-1, with unresolved D. The CDR3 is made up of 15 amino acids. The V end was cut by 0 bases, the J end by 0 bases, with 8 bases between. Looked up from germline, CDR1 is MNHEY and CDR2 is SMNVEV (reference sequence). CDR3 DNA: TGTGCCAGCAGTTTATCGCGGAGCATGAACACTGAAGCTTTCCTT. Protein product: CASSLSRSMNTEAFL.